The present T cell receptor (beta chain) was sequenced within a study of human T cells and chemical hapten exposure. The wider study: Mainly, slight library volume differences in the pool made TCR yields vary.

The J segment lost 5 bases and the V segment lost 5 bases, leaving 13 bases of the junction unmatched. Germline CDR1 is SGHAT and CDR2 is FQNNGV. This CDR3 has 18 amino acids. Time point of the sample: healthy volunteer bleed at 6 weeks. Unfractionated whole blood served as the source for total RNA extraction. Original processing methods: Samples had a median of approximately 89,000 TCRs, ranging about 20,000 to 690,600. In TCRdb, the RACE reads were re-called with MiXCR into one record per CDR3 protein. The V and J calls come from TCRdb's annotation, not from the publication. The data contain tens of thousands of distinct CDR3 sequences, over 8.5% of them singletons.

This sequence was found in a male donor in good health. Some clones in this sample may be carry-over from other donors' samples. V usage is TRBV11-2 and J usage is TRBJ2-3; 13 nucleotides line up with TRBD2. Specimen: whole blood. The CDR3 DNA reads TGTGCCAGCAGCCCGTGGACTAGCGGGAGAAGGATTTTAGATACGCAGTATTTT. The encoded protein is CASSPWTSGRRILDTQYF. The full variable domain, in which reference TRBV11-2 and TRBJ2-3 provide the parts outside the CDR3, is EAGVAQSPRYKIIEKRQSVAFWCNPISGHATLYWYQQILGQGPKLLIQFQNNGVVDDSQLPKDRFSAERLKGVDSTLKIQPAKLEDSAVYLCASSPWTSGRRILDTQYFGPGTRLTVL.